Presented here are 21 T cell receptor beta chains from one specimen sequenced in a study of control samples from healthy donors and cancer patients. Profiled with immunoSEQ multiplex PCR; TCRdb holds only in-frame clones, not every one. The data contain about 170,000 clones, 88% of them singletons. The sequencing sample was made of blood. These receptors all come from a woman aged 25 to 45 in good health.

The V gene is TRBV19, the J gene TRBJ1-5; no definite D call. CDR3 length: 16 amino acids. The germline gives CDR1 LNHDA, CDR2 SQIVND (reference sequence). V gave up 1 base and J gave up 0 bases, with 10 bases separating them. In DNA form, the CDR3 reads TGTGCCAGTAGTATAGGCGGCAGGTATAGCAATCAGCCCCAGCATTTT. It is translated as CASSIGGRYSNQPQHF.

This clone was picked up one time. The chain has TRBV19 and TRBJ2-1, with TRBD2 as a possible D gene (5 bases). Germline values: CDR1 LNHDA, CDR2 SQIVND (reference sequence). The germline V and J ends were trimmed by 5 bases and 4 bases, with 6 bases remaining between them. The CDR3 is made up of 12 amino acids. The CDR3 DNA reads TGTGCCAGTAGTGAGGGTTACAATGAGCAGTTCTTC. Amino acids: CASSEGYNEQFF. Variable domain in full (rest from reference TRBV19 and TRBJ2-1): DGGITQSPKYLFRKEGQNVTLSCEQNLNHDAMYWYRQDPGQGLRLIYYSQIVNDFQKGDIAEGYSVSREKKESFPLTVTSAQKNPTAFYLCASSEGYNEQFFGPGTRLTVL.

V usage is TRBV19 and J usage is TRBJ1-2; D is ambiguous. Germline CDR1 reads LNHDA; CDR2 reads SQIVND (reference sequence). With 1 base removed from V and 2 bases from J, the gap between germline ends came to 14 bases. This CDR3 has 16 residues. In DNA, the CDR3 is TGTGCCAGTAGTATAGCACGCCAAACCAAGAACTATGGCTACACCTTC. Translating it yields CASSIARQTKNYGYTF.

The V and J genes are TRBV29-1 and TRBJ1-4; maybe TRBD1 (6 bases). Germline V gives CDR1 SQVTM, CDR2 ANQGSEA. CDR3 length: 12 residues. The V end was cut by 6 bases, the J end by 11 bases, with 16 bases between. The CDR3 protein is CSVGPPQGKLFF. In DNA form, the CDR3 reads TGCAGCGTGGGCCCTCCTCAGGGGAAACTGTTTTTT.

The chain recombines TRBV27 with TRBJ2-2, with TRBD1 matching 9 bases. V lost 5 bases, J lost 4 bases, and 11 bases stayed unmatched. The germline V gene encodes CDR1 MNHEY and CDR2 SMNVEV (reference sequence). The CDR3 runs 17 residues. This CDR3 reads CASSPSRTGVTTGELFF. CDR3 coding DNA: TGTGCCAGCAGTCCAAGCAGGACAGGGGTGACCACCGGGGAGCTGTTTTTT.

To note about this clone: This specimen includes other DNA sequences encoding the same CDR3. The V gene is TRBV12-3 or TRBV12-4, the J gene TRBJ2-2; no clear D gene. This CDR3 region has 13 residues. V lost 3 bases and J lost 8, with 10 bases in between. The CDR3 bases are TGTGCCAGCAGTTTTAATCCGACAGGGGAGCTGTTTTTT. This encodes CASSFNPTGELFF.

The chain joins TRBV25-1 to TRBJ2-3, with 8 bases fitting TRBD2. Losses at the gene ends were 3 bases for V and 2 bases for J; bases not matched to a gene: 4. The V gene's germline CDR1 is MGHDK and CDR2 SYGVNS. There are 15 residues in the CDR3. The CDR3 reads CASSEGGGNTDTQYF. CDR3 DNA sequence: TGTGCCAGCAGTGAGGGCGGGGGGAACACAGATACGCAGTATTTT.

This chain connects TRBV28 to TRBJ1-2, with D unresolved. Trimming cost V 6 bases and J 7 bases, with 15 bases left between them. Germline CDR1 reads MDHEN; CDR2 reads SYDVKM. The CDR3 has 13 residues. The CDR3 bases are TGTGCCAGCAGCCTAATGCTCTCGAGTGGCTACACCTTC. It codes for CASSLMLSSGYTF.

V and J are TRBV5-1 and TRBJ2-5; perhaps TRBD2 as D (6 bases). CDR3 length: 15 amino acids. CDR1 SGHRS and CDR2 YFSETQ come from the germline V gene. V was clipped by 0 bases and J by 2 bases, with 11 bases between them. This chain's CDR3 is CASSLAEGPQETQYF. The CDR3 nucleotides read TGCGCCAGCAGCTTGGCGGAGGGACCACAAGAGACCCAGTACTTC.

The CDR3 nucleotides are TGTGCCAGCAGCTTGGGTCAGGGGGCGCGGTCCCTTGGCTACACCTTC. Its protein product is CASSLGQGARSLGYTF. The chain uses TRBV5-6 and TRBJ1-2; TRBD1 agrees at 8 bases. V was clipped by 0 bases and J by 7 bases; unmatched bases: 11. This CDR3 region has 16 residues. Germline V lookup: CDR1 SGHDT, CDR2 YYEEEE. The complete variable domain, with remaining parts taken from reference TRBV5-6 and TRBJ1-2, reads DAGVTQSPTHLIKTRGQQVTLRCSPKSGHDTVSWYQQALGQGPQFIFQYYEEEERQRGNFPDRFSGHQFPNYSSELNVNALLLGDSALYLCASSLGQGARSLGYTFGSGTRLTVV.

The CDR3, as DNA: TGTGCCAGTAGTACGGGGACCGGGACTAGCCTCACAGATACGCAGTATTTT. Its protein product is CASSTGTGTSLTDTQYF. This chain connects TRBV19 to TRBJ2-3; 9 bases map to TRBD2. The CDR3 is 17 residues long. Germline V gene data show CDR1 as LNHDA and CDR2 as SQIVND (reference sequence). Losses at the gene ends were 4 bases for V and 2 bases for J; bases not matched to a gene: 10. Based on the CDR3 plus reference TRBV19 and TRBJ2-3, the full variable domain is DGGITQSPKYLFRKEGQNVTLSCEQNLNHDAMYWYRQDPGQGLRLIYYSQIVNDFQKGDIAEGYSVSREKKESFPLTVTSAQKNPTAFYLCASSTGTGTSLTDTQYFGPGTRLTVL.

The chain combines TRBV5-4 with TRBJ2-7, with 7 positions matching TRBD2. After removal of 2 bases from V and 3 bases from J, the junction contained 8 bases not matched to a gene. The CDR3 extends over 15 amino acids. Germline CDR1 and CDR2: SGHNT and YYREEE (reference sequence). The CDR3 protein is CASSLGAGSIYEQYF. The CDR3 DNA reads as TGTGCCAGCAGCTTAGGAGCGGGAAGTATCTACGAGCAGTACTTC. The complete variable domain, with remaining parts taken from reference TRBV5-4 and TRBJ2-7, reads ETGVTQSPTHLIKTRGQQVTLRCSSQSGHNTVSWYQQALGQGPQFIFQYYREEENGRGNFPPRFSGLQFPNYSSELNVNALELDDSALYLCASSLGAGSIYEQYFGPGTRLTVT.

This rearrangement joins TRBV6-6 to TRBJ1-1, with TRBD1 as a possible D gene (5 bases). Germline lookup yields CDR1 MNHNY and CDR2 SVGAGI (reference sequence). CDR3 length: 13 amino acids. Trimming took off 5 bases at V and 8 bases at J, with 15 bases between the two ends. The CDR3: CASSTPGGGEAFF. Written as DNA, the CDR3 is TGTGCCAGCAGTACCCCTGGGGGAGGAGAAGCTTTCTTT.

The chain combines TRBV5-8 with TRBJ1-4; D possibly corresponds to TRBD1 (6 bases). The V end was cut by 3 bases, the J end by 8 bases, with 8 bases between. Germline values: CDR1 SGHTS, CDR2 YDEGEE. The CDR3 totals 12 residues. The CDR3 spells CASSWGREKLFF. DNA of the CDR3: TGTGCCAGCAGCTGGGGGCGGGAAAAACTGTTTTTT.

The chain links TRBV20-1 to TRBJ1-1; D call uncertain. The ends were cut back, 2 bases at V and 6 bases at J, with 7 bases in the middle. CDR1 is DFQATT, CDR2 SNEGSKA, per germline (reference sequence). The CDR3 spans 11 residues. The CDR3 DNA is TGCAGTGCTAGATTCAGCGCTGAAGCTTTCTTT. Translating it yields CSARFSAEAFF.

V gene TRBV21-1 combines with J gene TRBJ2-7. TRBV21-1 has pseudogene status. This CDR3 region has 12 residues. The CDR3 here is CATSPGPYEQYV. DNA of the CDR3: TGTGCCACCTCTCCGGGCCCCTACGAGCAGTACGTC.

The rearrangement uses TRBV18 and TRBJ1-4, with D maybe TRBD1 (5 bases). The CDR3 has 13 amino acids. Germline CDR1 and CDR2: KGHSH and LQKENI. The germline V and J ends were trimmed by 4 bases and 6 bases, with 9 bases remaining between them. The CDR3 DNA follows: TGTGCCAGCTCACTAAGAGGGGATGAAAAACTGTTTTTT. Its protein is CASSLRGDEKLFF.

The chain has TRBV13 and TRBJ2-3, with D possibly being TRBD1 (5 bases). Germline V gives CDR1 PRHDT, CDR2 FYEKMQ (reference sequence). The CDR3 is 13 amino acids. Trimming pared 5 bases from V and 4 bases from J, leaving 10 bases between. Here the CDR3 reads CASSREGADTQYF. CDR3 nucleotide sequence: TGTGCCAGCAGCAGGGAAGGGGCAGATACGCAGTATTTT.

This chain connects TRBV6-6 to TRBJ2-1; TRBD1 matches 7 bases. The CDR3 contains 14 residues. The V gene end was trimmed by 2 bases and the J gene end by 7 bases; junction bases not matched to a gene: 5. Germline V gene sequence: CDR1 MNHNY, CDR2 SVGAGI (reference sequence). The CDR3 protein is CASSYKQGWNEQFF. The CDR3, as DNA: TGTGCCAGCAGTTACAAACAGGGGTGGAATGAGCAGTTCTTC.

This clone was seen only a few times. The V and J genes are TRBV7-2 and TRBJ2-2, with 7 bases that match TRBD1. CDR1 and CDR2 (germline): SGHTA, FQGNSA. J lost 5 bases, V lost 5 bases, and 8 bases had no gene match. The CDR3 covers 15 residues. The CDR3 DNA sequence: TGTGCCAGCAGCCCCGACAGGGTAAATACCGGGGAGCTGTTTTTT. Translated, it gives CASSPDRVNTGELFF. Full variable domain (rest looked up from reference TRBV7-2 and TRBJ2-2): GAGVSQSPSNKVTEKGKDVELRCDPISGHTALYWYRQSLGQGLEFLIYFQGNSAPDKSGLPSDRFSAERTGGSVSTLTIQRTQQEDSAVYLCASSPDRVNTGELFFGEGSRLTVL.

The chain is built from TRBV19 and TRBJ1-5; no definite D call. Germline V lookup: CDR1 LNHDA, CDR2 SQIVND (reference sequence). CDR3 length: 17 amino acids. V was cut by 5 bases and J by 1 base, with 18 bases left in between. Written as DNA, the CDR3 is TGTGCCAGTAGTCGACTGGGGTTACGGGAAAGCAATCAGCCCCAGCATTTT. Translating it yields CASSRLGLRESNQPQHF.